The 8 T cell receptor beta chains below all came from one sample that was sequenced in a study of blood T cell repertoires in COVID-19. Sequencing used immunoSEQ multiplex PCR; TCRdb keeps in-frame clones, though not all of them. The table has about 230,000 clones, roughly 90% seen once. Source material: PBMCs or T cells enriched from blood (not recorded which). These receptors originate from a woman in her 30s with acute COVID-19.

The chain carries TRBV12-5 and TRBJ1-3; D is unresolved. CDR3 length: 16 residues. V was shortened by 2 bases and J by 0 bases, with 11 bases between the two germline ends. CDR1 is LGHNT and CDR2 is FRNRAP in the germline V gene. The CDR3 DNA follows: TGTGCTAGTGGTTTGAGCTTTAATAGCTCTGGAAACACCATATATTTT. Protein: CASGLSFNSSGNTIYF. Combining the CDR3 with reference TRBV12-5 and TRBJ1-3 gives the whole variable domain DARVTQTPRHKVTEMGQEVTMRCQPILGHNTVFWYRQTMMQGLELLAYFRNRAPLDDSGMPKDRFSAEMPDATLATLKIQPSEPRDSAVYFCASGLSFNSSGNTIYFGEGSWLTVV.

This chain connects TRBV7-6 to TRBJ2-1; 9 positions agree with TRBD2. Germline-derived CDR1 and CDR2 are SGHVS and FNYEAQ. V lost 1 base to trimming and J lost 5 bases; unmatched junction nucleotides: 6. This CDR3 region has 16 residues. In DNA form, the CDR3 reads TGTGCCAGCAGCTTAGAATTTGGCGGGGGGGACAATGAGCAGTTCTTC. It translates to CASSLEFGGGDNEQFF.

The genes are TRBV11-2 and TRBJ2-1; D is perhaps TRBD1 (5 bases). From germline, CDR1 is SGHAT and CDR2 FQNNGV. V was clipped by 1 base and J by 16 bases, with 14 bases between them. CDR3 length: 12 residues. The CDR3 region has the DNA TGTGCCAGCAGCTTAGCCGACAGTCTAGGCTTCTTC. This encodes CASSLADSLGFF.

This chain connects TRBV7-6 to TRBJ2-5; 11 nucleotides agree with TRBD2. The CDR3 is 18 residues long. After removal of 10 bases from V and 0 bases from J, the junction contained 16 bases not matched to a gene. CDR1 and CDR2 (germline): SGHVS, FNYEAQ. CDR3: CATSNPSGGPWYQETQYF. For the CDR3, the DNA is TGTGCCACCTCAAACCCTAGCGGGGGGCCTTGGTACCAAGAGACCCAGTACTTC.

The V and J genes are TRBV9 and TRBJ2-5, with 7 bases fitting TRBD2. Germline CDR1 is SGDLS and CDR2 is YYNGEE. The CDR3 is 15 amino acids. V was pared by 0 bases and J by 2 bases, with 4 bases of the junction left unmatched. This chain's CDR3 is CASSVGSGGQETQYF. As DNA, the CDR3 is TGTGCCAGCAGCGTAGGATCGGGGGGTCAAGAGACCCAGTACTTC.

DNA of the CDR3: TGTGCCAGCAGCTTGGTTTCAGGGGTCACTGAAGCTTTCTTT. As protein: CASSLVSGVTEAFF. The rearrangement links TRBV5-8 to TRBJ1-1; TRBD1 is a possible D gene (6 bases). V was cut by 0 bases and J by 4 bases, with 10 bases left in between. CDR3 length: 14 amino acids. Germline V gene lookup returns CDR1 SGHTS and CDR2 YDEGEE.

The chain uses TRBV19 and TRBJ2-1, with D perhaps matching TRBD2 (6 bases). CDR1 and CDR2 from the germline V gene are LNHDA and SQIVND (reference sequence). Trimming left V 11 bases short and J 3 bases short, with 17 bases between. This CDR3 region has 14 residues. CDR3 sequence reads: CAGARDSYYNEQFF. The CDR3 bases are TGTGCCGGGGCCCGGGACTCTTACTACAATGAGCAGTTCTTC.

The chain couples TRBV19 to TRBJ2-1; 8 nucleotides match TRBD1. The V and J ends lost 5 bases and 6 bases, in that order; junction bases with no gene match: 3. The germline CDR1 and CDR2 sequences are LNHDA and SQIVND (reference sequence). CDR3 size: 13 residues. CDR3 nucleotides: TGTGCCAGTAGTCCCGGACAGGGCAATGAGCAGTTCTTC. It specifies CASSPGQGNEQFF.